These 15 T cell receptor beta chains originate from one sample sequenced in a study of T cell responses to AZD1222 COVID-19 vaccine. The repertoire was sequenced with immunoSEQ multiplex PCR; TCRdb's copy has only in-frame clones and lacks some. The sample records about 90,000 clones, around 89% being singletons. The sample consisted of peripheral blood, taken 28 days after the second AZD1222 dose. The receptors here all came from an adult who received the AZD1222 COVID-19 vaccine.

The gene calls are TRBV9 and TRBJ1-1; 7 bases agree with TRBD1. CDR3 length equals 15 residues. Germline-derived CDR1 and CDR2 are SGDLS and YYNGEE. V lost 4 bases to trimming and J lost 1 base; unmatched junction nucleotides: 7. The CDR3 reads CASSSHQGENTEAFF. As DNA, the CDR3 is TGTGCCAGCAGCTCACACCAGGGGGAGAACACTGAAGCTTTCTTT.

The chain employs TRBV27 and TRBJ2-3; 12 positions agree with TRBD1. CDR3 size: 16 residues. Trimming cost V 2 bases and J 6 bases; bases outside gene matches: 6. CDR1 is MNHEY, CDR2 SMNVEV, per germline (reference sequence). CDR3 protein: CASSLGTGGNRDTQYF. The CDR3 DNA sequence: TGTGCCAGCAGTTTAGGGACAGGGGGCAATAGGGATACGCAGTATTTT.

This clone was seen just once. This chain connects TRBV5-1 to TRBJ1-3; D unresolved. This CDR3 region has 17 residues. Per the germline V gene, CDR1 is SGHRS and CDR2 is YFSETQ. V lost 4 bases and J 0 bases, leaving 17 bases between the germline ends. The CDR3 DNA is TGCGCCAGCAGCCCTTCGAACCAACTAAACTCTGGAAACACCATATATTTT. This translates into CASSPSNQLNSGNTIYF.

This chain connects TRBV19 to TRBJ1-2; TRBD1 might be the D (5 bases). Per the germline V gene, CDR1 is LNHDA and CDR2 is SQIVND (reference sequence). Trimming stripped 5 bases from V and 4 bases from J, with 14 bases between. The CDR3 covers 14 residues. The CDR3 nucleotides are TGTGCCAGTAGTCTCGGCCGGGGCAGCTATGGCTACACCTTC. This gives the protein CASSLGRGSYGYTF.

V is TRBV9 and J is TRBJ1-2; no firm D call. Trimming left V 0 bases short and J 6 bases short, with 12 bases between. From germline, CDR1 is SGDLS and CDR2 YYNGEE. The CDR3 is 14 amino acids. CDR3 DNA sequence: TGTGCCAGCAGCGTAGGCGAGGGCCGAAATGGCTACACCTTC. This codes for CASSVGEGRNGYTF. The full variable domain, in which reference TRBV9 and TRBJ1-2 provide the parts outside the CDR3, is DSGVTQTPKHLITATGQRVTLRCSPRSGDLSVYWYQQSLDQGLQFLIQYYNGEERAKGNILERFSAQQFPDLHSELNLSSLELGDSALYFCASSVGEGRNGYTFGSGTRLTVV.

V is TRBV11-2 and J is TRBJ2-7; 8 nucleotides align to TRBD1. The V gene end was trimmed by 5 bases and the J gene end by 4 bases; junction bases not matched to a gene: 16. CDR1 is SGHAT and CDR2 is FQNNGV in the germline V gene. The CDR3 loop spans 17 amino acids. The CDR3 spells CASSNPRTGLPLYEQYF. CDR3 bases: TGTGCCAGCAGCAACCCCCGGACAGGGCTTCCCTTGTACGAGCAGTACTTC.

This rearrangement joins TRBV6-5 to TRBJ2-3; no reliable D call. CDR1 and CDR2 from the germline V gene are MNHEY and SVGAGI. Trimming took 3 bases from V and 3 from J, leaving 10 bases between them. The CDR3 length is 14 residues. This chain's CDR3 is CASSYEFGTDTQYF. The CDR3 nucleotides read TGTGCCAGCAGTTATGAATTCGGGACAGATACGCAGTATTTT.

This chain connects TRBV27 to TRBJ1-1; the D is unclear. The CDR3 extends over 12 amino acids. The V end lost 5 bases, the J end lost 4 bases, and 8 bases lay between the germline ends. Germline CDR1 MNHEY, CDR2 SMNVEV (reference sequence). In DNA, the CDR3 is TGTGCCAGCAGTGGGATGGGCACTGAAGCTTTCTTT. As protein: CASSGMGTEAFF.

The V call is TRBV29-1, the J call TRBJ1-4, with 8 bases aligning to TRBD1. The V and J ends lost 7 bases and 4 bases, in that order; junction bases with no gene match: 5. This CDR3 is 13 amino acids long. CDR1 is SQVTM and CDR2 is ANQGSEA in the germline V gene. DNA of the CDR3: TGCAGCGCAGGGGGCTCGGGTAATGAAAAACTGTTTTTT. Amino acid sequence: CSAGGSGNEKLFF.

V and J are TRBV4-2 and TRBJ2-7; TRBD2 agrees at 12 bases. The CDR3 consists of 15 residues. CDR1 and CDR2 (germline): LGHNA, YNFKEQ. Trimming cost V 3 bases and J 2 bases; bases outside gene matches: 2. The CDR3 DNA is TGTGCCAGCAGCCAGGGACTAGCGGGCCCCTACGAGCAGTACTTC. Encoded protein: CASSQGLAGPYEQYF.

This chain links TRBV3-1 (or the pseudogene TRBV3-2) with TRBJ1-2, with D unclear. From germline, CDR1 is LGHDT and CDR2 YNNKEL (reference sequence). Trimming left V 0 bases short and J 3 bases short, with 8 bases between. This CDR3 spans 14 amino acids. Here the CDR3 reads CASSQDLWYYGYTF. The CDR3 DNA sequence: TGTGCCAGCAGCCAAGATCTGTGGTACTATGGCTACACCTTC.

The V and J genes are TRBV20-1 and TRBJ2-5; D gene unclear. Germline CDR1 reads DFQATT; CDR2 reads SNEGSKA (reference sequence). The germline V and J ends were trimmed by 3 bases and 5 bases, with 13 bases remaining between them. This CDR3 has 13 amino acids. The CDR3 loop is CSASFTNGETQYF. The CDR3 DNA follows: TGCAGTGCTAGTTTCACCAACGGGGAGACCCAGTACTTC.

The rearrangement uses TRBV30 and TRBJ2-5; a possible D gene is TRBD2 (5 bases). The CDR3 extends over 13 amino acids. The V end lost 4 bases, the J end lost 7 bases, and 16 bases lay between the germline ends. Germline V CDR1 and CDR2: GTSNPN, SVGIG (reference sequence). The DNA of the CDR3 is TGTGCCTGGAATAGCGCTCGAGTGGGGACCCAGTACTTC. It translates to CAWNSARVGTQYF. Filled out from reference TRBV30 and TRBJ2-5, the complete variable domain reads SQTIHQWPATLVQPVGSPLSLECTVEGTSNPNLYWYRQAAGRGLQLLFYSVGIGQISSEVPQNLSASRPQDRQFILSSKKLLLSDSGFYLCAWNSARVGTQYFGPGTRLLVL.

The V and J genes are TRBV5-4 and TRBJ1-4; TRBD1 matches 9 bases. The CDR3 has 16 residues. V was clipped by 6 bases and J by 0 bases; unmatched bases: 6. Germline lookup yields CDR1 SGHNT and CDR2 YYREEE (reference sequence). DNA for the CDR3: TGTGCCAGCACCACTACAGGGGGCGCAACTAATGAAAAACTGTTTTTT. Translation: CASTTTGGATNEKLFF.

The chain uses TRBV11-2 and TRBJ2-5, with 7 bases lining up with TRBD1. The CDR3 loop spans 13 amino acids. Germline CDR1 SGHAT, CDR2 FQNNGV. V lost 0 bases and J lost 8; bases outside the gene matches: 3. CDR3 in DNA: TGTGCCAGCAGCTTAGAGAGGGGGCAAACCCAGTACTTC. As protein: CASSLERGQTQYF.